The 20 T cell receptor beta chains given below trace back to one sample, sequenced in a study of cytomegalovirus exposure and HLA in healthy donors. With 60 Vbeta and 13 Jbeta primers, the PCR was carried out. TCRdb's table, derived via immunoSEQ multiplex PCR, lists solely in-frame clones and lacks some. The repertoire consists of around 97,000 clones, with 55% to 80% occurring once and the leading ten covering approximately 3.5%. Sample: PBMCs. These TCRs come from a man aged 40-49 years in good health and CMV-seronegative.

The V call is TRBV4-1, the J call TRBJ2-2; no definite D call. The V end was cut by 0 bases, the J end by 6 bases, with 20 bases between. The CDR3 covers 18 residues. Germline CDR1 and CDR2: MGHRA and YSYEKL. This chain's CDR3 is CASSQDARLSEAPGELFF. The CDR3 bases are TGCGCCAGCAGCCAAGATGCCAGACTCTCAGAGGCCCCCGGGGAGCTGTTTTTT.

The rearrangement uses TRBV6-4 and TRBJ1-2; TRBD1 is a possible D gene (6 bases). The CDR3 is 15 residues long. Trimming stripped 6 bases from V and 5 bases from J, with 19 bases between. Germline CDR1 MRHNA, CDR2 SNTAGT. The CDR3: CASSHSQGFGYGYTF. The CDR3 coding sequence is TGTGCCAGCAGCCATTCCCAGGGGTTTGGGTATGGCTACACCTTC.

This chain joins TRBV27 and TRBJ1-3; D gene unclear. Germline CDR1 is MNHEY and CDR2 is SMNVEV (reference sequence). This CDR3 is built from 13 residues. The ends were cut back, 3 bases at V and 8 bases at J, with 11 bases in the middle. The CDR3 spells CASSFSPKDTIYF. For the CDR3, the DNA is TGTGCCAGCAGTTTCTCTCCTAAAGACACCATATATTTT.

This sequence joins TRBV5-1 and TRBJ1-3, with 8 positions matching TRBD1. The CDR3 consists of 16 residues. Germline CDR1 is SGHRS and CDR2 is YFSETQ. With V trimmed by 4 bases and J by 3 bases, 9 bases remained unmatched. As DNA, the CDR3 is TGCGCCAGCAGCCGAGACCAGGGGGCGAGTGGAAACACCATATATTTT. As protein: CASSRDQGASGNTIYF.

A note on this clone: An end of the junction does not agree with germline; a read error may underlie this. V usage is TRBV7-9 and J usage is TRBJ1-2, with 10 nucleotides matching TRBD1. The germline CDR1 and CDR2 sequences are SEHNR and FQNEAQ (reference sequence). The CDR3 sequence is 14 residues long. CDR3 nucleotide sequence: TGTGCCAGCACCTTAGGACAGGGGGTTCGGGGCTACACCTTC. This encodes CASTLGQGVRGYTF.

This rearrangement joins TRBV12-1 to TRBJ2-5; the listed D gene, TRBD2, was not tested against the DNA. TRBV12-1 is a pseudogene locus. This CDR3 spans 19 amino acids. This chain's CDR3 is CASSPSFHGRTPWEGTQYF. The CDR3 bases are TGTGCCAGCAGCCCCTCATTCCACGGTCGGACGCCCTGGGAGGGGACCCAGTACTTC.

CDR3: CASGETGTGVSPLHF. CDR3 DNA: TGTGCCAGCGGCGAGACCGGGACAGGGGTCTCACCCCTCCACTTT. The chain recombines TRBV9 with TRBJ1-6, with TRBD1 matching over 10 bases. J lost 10 bases, V lost 7 bases, and 11 bases had no gene match. Germline V gene lookup returns CDR1 SGDLS and CDR2 YYNGEE. CDR3 length: 15 amino acids.

The chain couples TRBV15 to TRBJ2-2; D perhaps matches TRBD2 (6 bases). V lost 3 bases and J lost 9, with 14 bases in between. Germline loops: CDR1 LNHNV, CDR2 YYDKDF (reference sequence). This CDR3 spans 14 amino acids. The chain's CDR3 is CATSSRETTRELFF. CDR3 in DNA: TGTGCCACCAGCAGCCGGGAGACGACCCGGGAGCTGTTTTTT.

The chain couples TRBV5-1 to TRBJ2-3; no clear D. This CDR3 has 15 residues. Germline V gene lookup returns CDR1 SGHRS and CDR2 YFSETQ. Trimming shortened V by 2 bases and J by 2 bases, and 12 bases separated the two germline ends. The CDR3 is CASSFSRSPTDTQYF. CDR3 bases: TGCGCCAGCAGCTTTAGCCGTAGCCCCACAGATACGCAGTATTTT.

The V call is TRBV5-1, the J call TRBJ2-5; TRBD2 matches 14 bases. CDR1 and CDR2 from the germline V gene are SGHRS and YFSETQ. V trimming: 1 base; J trimming: 2 bases; junction bases outside the gene matches: 4. The CDR3 has 17 residues. The CDR3 sequence: CASSLRGLAGAQETQYF. CDR3 bases: TGCGCCAGCAGCTTGAGGGGACTAGCGGGGGCGCAAGAGACCCAGTACTTC.

V and J are TRBV4-2 and TRBJ2-3, with TRBD2 matching over 9 bases. CDR1 and CDR2 (germline): LGHNA, YNFKEQ. There are 16 residues in the CDR3. The J segment lost 5 bases and the V segment lost 1 base, leaving 7 bases of the junction unmatched. DNA of the CDR3: TGTGCCAGCAGCCAAGTTGAGCGGGGGGCGAAAGATACGCAGTATTTT. Residues: CASSQVERGAKDTQYF.

The genes are TRBV4-3 and TRBJ2-7, with 8 bases lining up with TRBD2. Losses at the gene ends were 1 base for V and 6 bases for J; bases not matched to a gene: 8. This CDR3 is 15 amino acids long. CDR1 and CDR2 (germline): LGHNA, YSLEER. This chain's CDR3 is CASSQVLAGPFEQYF. As DNA, the CDR3 is TGCGCCAGCAGCCAAGTCCTAGCGGGTCCTTTCGAGCAGTACTTC.

This clone was seen only a few times. DNA of the CDR3: TGCGCCAGCAGCTCAGGCCAAGAGACCCAGTACTTC. Translating it yields CASSSGQETQYF. This chain links TRBV5-1 with TRBJ2-5, with unresolved D. This CDR3 is 12 amino acids long. With 3 bases removed from V and 1 base from J, the gap between germline ends came to 4 bases. Germline V gene lookup returns CDR1 SGHRS and CDR2 YFSETQ.

A few counts support this clone. V and J are TRBV6-1 and TRBJ2-1; 7 nucleotides line up with TRBD1. The germline CDR1 and CDR2 sequences are MNHNS and SASEGT. J lost 12 bases, V lost 5 bases, and 4 bases had no gene match. There are 11 residues in the CDR3. The CDR3 reads CASSLQGRQFF. As DNA, the CDR3 is TGTGCCAGCAGTTTACAGGGGAGGCAGTTCTTC.

The chain carries TRBV11-3 and TRBJ2-1, with D possibly matching TRBD1 (5 bases). The CDR3 runs to 18 residues. V lost 5 bases and J lost 3, with 23 bases in between. Germline values: CDR1 SGHNT, CDR2 YENEEA. The CDR3 nucleotides are TGTGCCAGCAGCCCGGGTCCAGGGTCCCGGGTCGACTACAATGAGCAGTTCTTC. Amino acids: CASSPGPGSRVDYNEQFF.

The CDR3 loop is CASSLSSGGLEETQYF. For the CDR3, the DNA is TGTGCCAGCAGTTTATCGAGCGGGGGCCTCGAAGAGACCCAGTACTTC. This chain connects TRBV27 to TRBJ2-5; 8 positions agree with TRBD2. The CDR3 is 16 amino acids. J lost 3 bases, V lost 0 bases, and 6 bases had no gene match. CDR1 MNHEY and CDR2 SMNVEV come from the germline V gene (reference sequence).

This clone was recorded once. The same CDR3 is also encoded by other DNA sequences in this sample. The chain links TRBV9 to TRBJ2-2; unclear D gene. CDR3 length equals 16 residues. Germline V gene data show CDR1 as SGDLS and CDR2 as YYNGEE. V lost 4 bases, J lost 1 base, and 14 bases lay in between. The CDR3 reads CASSFKLPRNTGELFF. The CDR3 nucleotides read TGTGCCAGCAGCTTTAAGCTACCTAGGAACACCGGGGAGCTGTTTTTT.

This clone was picked up one time. The rearrangement uses TRBV5-4 and TRBJ1-1; D uncertain. Germline assignment: CDR1 SGHNT and CDR2 YYREEE (reference sequence). The CDR3 is 14 amino acids. V was pared by 4 bases and J by 0 bases, with 10 bases between. The DNA of the CDR3 is TGTGCCAGCAGCCCTAATTTCCTGAACACTGAAGCTTTCTTT. Amino acids: CASSPNFLNTEAFF.

To note about this clone: Lacking the conserved final phenylalanine or tryptophan, this CDR3 likely reflects a read error. Because the CDR3's place on the DNA is in doubt, the DNA is left out and the CDR3 is given as listed by TCRdb. J is TRBJ1-2 and V is TRBV15; TRBD1 is taken as the D call from the table, unchecked against the DNA. Termini included, the CDR3 measures 12 amino acids. The germline gives CDR1 LNHNV, CDR2 YYDKDF (reference sequence). CDR3 sequence reads: CATSRDRGTPSI.

The chain employs TRBV27 and TRBJ1-6; 12 bases line up with TRBD1. Trimming at V came to 8 bases and at J to 2 bases, leaving 4 bases not matched to a gene. CDR3 length: 16 amino acids. Germline CDR1 and CDR2: MNHEY and SMNVEV (reference sequence). CDR3 bases: TGTGCCAGCCGGGACAGGGGGCACACCTATAATTCACCCCTCCACTTT. Its protein product is CASRDRGHTYNSPLHF.